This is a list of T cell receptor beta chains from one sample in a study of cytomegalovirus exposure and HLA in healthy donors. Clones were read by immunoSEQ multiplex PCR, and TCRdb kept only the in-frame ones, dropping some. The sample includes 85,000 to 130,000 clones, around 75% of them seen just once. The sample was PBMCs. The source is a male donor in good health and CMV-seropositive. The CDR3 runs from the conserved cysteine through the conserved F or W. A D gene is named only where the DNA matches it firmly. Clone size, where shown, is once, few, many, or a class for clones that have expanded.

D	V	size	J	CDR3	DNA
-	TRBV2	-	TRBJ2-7	CASRWQAPEQYF	TGTGCCAGCAGATGGCAGGCTCCCGAGCAGTACTTC
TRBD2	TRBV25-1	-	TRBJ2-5	CASSGKSSGRPLQETQYF	TGTGCCAGCAGTGGAAAATCTAGCGGGAGACCACTCCAAGAGACCCAGTACTTC
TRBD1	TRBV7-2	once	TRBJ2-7	CASSFTRDRVNEQYF	TGTGCCAGCAGCTTCACCCGGGACAGGGTAAACGAGCAGTACTTC
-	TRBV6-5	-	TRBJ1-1	CASRDGTYTEAFF	TGTGCCAGCAGGGATGGGACTTACACTGAAGCTTTCTTT
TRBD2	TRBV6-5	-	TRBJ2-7	CASSQPGLAVYEQYF	TGTGCCAGCAGTCAGCCGGGACTAGCTGTTTACGAGCAGTACTTC
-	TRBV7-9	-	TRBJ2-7	CASTPGLDINRAYEQYF	TGTGCCAGCACCCCTGGGTTAGACATTAACAGAGCCTACGAGCAGTACTTC
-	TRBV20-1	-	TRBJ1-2	CSMWGEGYPF	TGCAGTATGTGGGGAGAAGGCTACCCCTTC
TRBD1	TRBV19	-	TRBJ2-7	CASSSTGFEQYF	TGTGCCAGTAGCTCGACAGGGTTCGAGCAGTACTTC
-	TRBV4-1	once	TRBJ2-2	CASSQDGGPGELFF	TGCGCCAGCAGCCAAGACGGGGGACCCGGGGAGCTGTTTTTT
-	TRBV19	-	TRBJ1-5	CASSIGGGLGSNQPQHF	TGTGCCAGTAGTATAGGGGGGGGGCTGGGAAGCAATCAGCCCCAGCATTTT
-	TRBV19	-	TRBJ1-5	CASSFPVRYNQPQHF	TGTGCCAGTAGTTTCCCGGTGCGGTACAATCAGCCCCAGCATTTT
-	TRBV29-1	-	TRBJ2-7	CSLPKRGILTDRATTYEQYF	TGCAGCCTTCCTAAACGGGGGATCTTAACAGACAGGGCGACTACGTACGAGCAGTACTTC
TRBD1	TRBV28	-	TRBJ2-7	CASSLSAGGEYEQYF	TGTGCCAGCAGTTTAAGCGCAGGGGGCGAGTACGAGCAGTACTTC
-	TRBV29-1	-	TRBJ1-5	CSVKTGSSPQHF	TGCAGCGTTAAGACAGGTTCTTCGCCCCAGCATTTT
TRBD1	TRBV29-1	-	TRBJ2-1	CSAVAGTGVGNEQFF	TGCAGCGCAGTAGCCGGGACAGGGGTGGGAAATGAGCAGTTCTTC
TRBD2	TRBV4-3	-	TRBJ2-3	CASSKRLAGDTDTQYF	TGCGCCAGCAGCAAAAGACTAGCGGGTGACACAGATACGCAGTATTTT
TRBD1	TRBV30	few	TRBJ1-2	CAWSATNLNLARDRAQDLYGYTF	TGTGCCTGGAGTGCGACCAATCTCAACCTGGCCCGGGACAGGGCGCAGGACCTCTATGGCTACACCTTC
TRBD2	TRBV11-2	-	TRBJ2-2	CASSARTSGSAGELFF	TGTGCCAGCAGCGCGCGGACTAGCGGGAGCGCCGGGGAGCTGTTTTTT
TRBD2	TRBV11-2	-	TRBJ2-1	CASSLGLAGGNEQFF	TGTGCCAGCAGCTTAGGCCTAGCGGGAGGTAATGAGCAGTTCTTC
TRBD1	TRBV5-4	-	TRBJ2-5	CASSLALGQGETQYF	TGTGCCAGCAGCTTGGCCCTGGGACAGGGAGAGACCCAGTACTTC
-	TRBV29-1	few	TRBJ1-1	CSVARERNEAFF	TGCAGCGTTGCCAGGGAAAGGAATGAAGCTTTCTTT
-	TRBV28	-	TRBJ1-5	CASSRHSQPQHF	TGTGCCAGCAGTAGGCACAGCCAGCCCCAGCATTTT
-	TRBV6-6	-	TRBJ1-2	CASSGTSGDYGYTF	TGTGCCAGCAGCGGGACATCCGGAGACTATGGCTACACCTTC
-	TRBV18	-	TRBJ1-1	CASSPQEGNTEAFF	TGTGCCAGCTCACCACAAGAGGGGAACACTGAAGCTTTCTTT
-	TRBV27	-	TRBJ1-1	CASSLWGVLSSNTEAFF	TGTGCCAGCAGTTTATGGGGGGTTTTGTCGTCCAACACTGAAGCTTTCTTT
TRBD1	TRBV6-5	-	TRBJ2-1	CASRMTGYNEQFF	TGTGCCAGCAGAATGACAGGGTACAATGAGCAGTTCTTC
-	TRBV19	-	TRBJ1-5	CASLDRGNRPQHF	TGTGCCAGCCTAGACCGCGGGAATCGGCCCCAGCATTTT
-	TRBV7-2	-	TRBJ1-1	CASSRDWMGAFF	TGTGCCAGCAGCCGGGACTGGATGGGGGCTTTCTTT
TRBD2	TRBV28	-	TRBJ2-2	CASSLSGSAGELFF	TGTGCCAGCAGTCTAAGCGGGAGCGCCGGGGAGCTGTTTTTT
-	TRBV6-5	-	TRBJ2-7	CASSLTWNYYEQYF	TGTGCCAGCAGTCTTACCTGGAACTACTACGAGCAGTACTTC
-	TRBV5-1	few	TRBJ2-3	CASSLGASTDTQYF	TGCGCCAGCAGCTTGGGGGCTAGCACAGATACGCAGTATTTT
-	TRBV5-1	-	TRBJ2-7	CASSSTGRNEQYF	TGCGCCAGCAGCTCGACAGGGAGGAACGAGCAGTACTTC
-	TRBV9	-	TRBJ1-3	CASSTGLIPDSGNTIYF	TGTGCCAGCAGCACGGGACTAATCCCTGACTCTGGAAACACCATATATTTT
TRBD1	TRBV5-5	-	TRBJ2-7	CASSLGWTGNRYEQYF	TGTGCCAGCAGCTTGGGCTGGACAGGGAATAGATACGAGCAGTACTTC